These 13 T cell receptor beta chains came from one sample sequenced in a study of T cells in Graves' hyperthyroidism and ophthalmopathy. Amplification of TCR beta CDR3 regions was performed using RNA transcripts as template. HTBI primers were used for first-round RT-PCR of the TCR CDR3. TCRdb reanalysed the multiplex PCR reads using MiXCR and keeps one entry per CDR3 protein. In the table there are hundreds of thousands of distinct CDR3 sequences, around 20% of which are singletons. Sample: blood. These receptors originate from a man aged 30-40 years with Graves' ophthalmopathy.

There are a few counts of this clonotype. This chain uses TRBV9 with TRBJ2-7, with D perhaps given as TRBD1 or TRBD2 (5 bases each). Germline V lookup: CDR1 SGDLS, CDR2 YYNGEE. V dropped 0 bases and J dropped 4 bases, with 11 bases sitting between them. The length of the CDR3 is 14 residues. CDR3 in DNA: TGTGCCAGCAGCGTAGGATTGGGGGAATACGAGCAGTACTTC. It specifies CASSVGLGEYEQYF.

This clonotype was counted ten times or more. The chain uses TRBV2 and TRBJ2-5, with 8 bases that match TRBD1. Germline V lookup: CDR1 SNHLY, CDR2 FYNNEI. This CDR3 is built from 18 residues. V shed 6 bases, J shed 0 bases, and the junction held 15 bases outside the gene matches. DNA for the CDR3: TGTGCCAGCAGGACCGGGACAGGTGTCGGCCCGTACCAAGAGACCCAGTACTTC. This sequence encodes CASRTGTGVGPYQETQYF.

This clonotype has a handful of counts. The chain has TRBV29-1 and TRBJ2-1; 8 nucleotides match TRBD2. CDR1 is SQVTM, CDR2 ANQGSEA, per germline. V lost 8 bases and J lost 8; bases outside the gene matches: 14. The CDR3 is made up of 14 amino acids. CDR3 sequence reads: CSTRGSGIFHEQFF. The DNA of the CDR3 is TGCAGCACTAGGGGTAGCGGGATTTTCCATGAGCAGTTCTTC.

CDR3 nucleotides: TGTGCCATCAGCGGGACAGGGAGGAACACTGAAGCTTTCTTT. Encoded protein: CAISGTGRNTEAFF. The V call is TRBV10-3, the J call TRBJ1-1, with 9 bases that match TRBD1. CDR1 is ENHRY and CDR2 is SYGVKD in the germline V gene. The CDR3 loop spans 14 amino acids. Unmatched junction bases numbered 3, after V lost 6 bases and J lost 1 base.

The sample holds many counts of this clonotype. The rearrangement links TRBV5-1 to TRBJ2-3; 9 bases map to TRBD1. The CDR3 totals 16 residues. Germline lookup yields CDR1 SGHRS and CDR2 YFSETQ. Trimming took 3 bases from V and 2 from J; bases not matched to a gene: 7. In nucleotides, the CDR3 is TGCGCCAGCAGCTCCTCCGGACAGGGGCCCACAGATACGCAGTATTTT. This encodes CASSSSGQGPTDTQYF.

This clonotype was detected only a few times. The V call is TRBV6-1, the J call TRBJ1-2; 7 nucleotides agree with TRBD1. Germline loops: CDR1 MNHNS, CDR2 SASEGT. Trimming cost V 7 bases and J 0 bases; bases outside gene matches: 11. CDR3 length: 16 residues. The CDR3: CASIDRDRATNYGYTF. The CDR3 DNA reads TGTGCCAGCATCGACCGGGACAGAGCTACTAACTATGGCTACACCTTC.

The genes are TRBV4-1 and TRBJ1-5; 7 positions agree with TRBD1. Germline V CDR1 and CDR2: MGHRA, YSYEKL. This CDR3 comprises 16 residues. V trimming: 3 bases; J trimming: 4 bases; junction bases outside the gene matches: 9. CDR3 amino acids: CASSQVTGVRNQPQHF. CDR3 DNA: TGCGCCAGCAGCCAGGTTACAGGGGTTCGGAATCAGCCCCAGCATTTT.

V and J are TRBV7-3 and TRBJ2-7; 9 bases are a match to TRBD2. Trimming at V came to 1 base and at J to 5 bases, leaving 9 bases not matched to a gene. Germline V gene lookup returns CDR1 SGHTA and CDR2 FQGTGA. The CDR3 contains 16 residues. The CDR3 DNA reads TGTGCCAGCAGCTTAAACGGACTAGCGAAGTTGGACGAGCAGTACTTC. Amino acid sequence: CASSLNGLAKLDEQYF.

This clonotype occurred a few times. CDR3 DNA: TGTGCCAGCAGCAAGACAGAGTCAACTAATGAAAAACTGTTTTTT. This encodes CASSKTESTNEKLFF. V is TRBV12-3 or TRBV12-4 and J is TRBJ1-4, with a tentative D call TRBD1 (5 bases). V lost 6 bases and J lost 0, with 11 bases in between. This CDR3 is built from 15 residues.

The chain carries TRBV20-1 and TRBJ2-1, with 12 bases identical to TRBD1. J was trimmed by 9 bases and V by 5 bases; bases with no gene match: 8. This CDR3 spans 14 amino acids. Germline lookup yields CDR1 DFQATT and CDR2 SNEGSKA (reference sequence). CDR3 in DNA: TGCAGTGCTCCCGGGACAGGGGGCTATCGTGAGCAGTTCTTC. Its protein is CSAPGTGGYREQFF.

This clonotype has a count of ten or more. The chain couples TRBV11-1 to TRBJ1-1; D not resolved. The germline V and J ends were trimmed by 5 bases and 1 base, with 14 bases remaining between them. The germline V gene has CDR1 SGHAT and CDR2 FQDESV (reference sequence). The CDR3 extends over 15 amino acids. This CDR3 is CASSLNHQQNTEAFF. The CDR3 nucleotides are TGTGCCAGCAGCCTTAATCATCAGCAGAACACTGAAGCTTTCTTT.

V is TRBV9 and J is TRBJ2-2; the match to TRBD2 covers 9 bases. From germline, CDR1 is SGDLS and CDR2 YYNGEE. Trimming at V came to 0 bases and at J to 1 base, leaving 7 bases not matched to a gene. This CDR3 has 18 amino acids. Here the CDR3 DNA reads TGTGCCAGCAGCGTAGGCGGGGGACTAGCCCTGAACACCGGGGAGCTGTTTTTT. Translation gives CASSVGGGLALNTGELFF.

This clonotype occurred once. This chain connects TRBV24-1 to TRBJ1-1; TRBD1 aligns across 7 bases. With 3 bases clipped from V and 7 bases from J, the junction kept 10 bases outside the gene matches. CDR3 length: 15 residues. Germline V lookup: CDR1 KGHDR, CDR2 SFDVKD. The CDR3 coding sequence is TGTGCCACCAGTGATCCCAAGACAGGGTGGGGTGAAGCTTTCTTT. It encodes CATSDPKTGWGEAFF.